These T cell receptor beta chains were read from a single sample in a study of T cells in tuberculosis. Data came from immunoSEQ multiplex PCR; TCRdb stores just in-frame clones and leaves some out. The table has some 60,000 clones, about four fifths seen once. Source material: CD1b-GMM tetramer-negative cells sorted from PBMCs. These receptors came from an adult woman with latent tuberculosis. CDR3s include the opening cysteine and the closing phenylalanine or tryptophan. The D gene is left open where the match is weak. A row's size may be missing; if present it is once, few, many or a size class.

J | D | size | V | CDR3 | DNA
TRBJ2-5 | TRBD2 | NA | TRBV27 | CASSSIAGKETQYF | TGTGCCAGCAGTTCCATAGCGGGGAAAGAGACCCAGTACTTC
TRBJ1-1 | TRBD1 | few | TRBV19 | CASSSGQGESPAFF | TGTGCCAGTAGTAGCGGACAGGGTGAGTCTCCAGCTTTCTTT
TRBJ1-5 | TRBD1 | NA | TRBV6-5 | CASSLDRDSQPQHF | TGTGCCAGCAGCCTCGACAGGGATAGTCAGCCCCAGCATTTT
TRBJ1-2 | NA | NA | TRBV6-1 | CASSRTDYGYTF | TGTGCCAGCAGTAGGACAGACTATGGCTACACCTTC
TRBJ1-6 | NA | NA | TRBV7-8 | CASSPPGVNSPLHF | TGTGCCAGCAGCCCCCCCGGGGTTAATTCACCCCTCCACTTT
TRBJ2-1 | NA | NA | TRBV11-3 | CASSTTPAAHEQFF | TGTGCCAGCAGCACGACTCCCGCGGCGCATGAGCAGTTCTTC
TRBJ1-1 | NA | NA | TRBV4-2 | CASSQEVTGPTEAFF | TGTGCCAGCAGCCAAGAGGTAACAGGGCCGACTGAAGCTTTCTTT
TRBJ2-3 | TRBD2 | NA | TRBV4-3 | CASSQDGGTSGGLQYF | TGCGCCAGCAGCCAAGACGGCGGGACTAGCGGGGGGTTGCAGTATTTT
TRBJ2-5 | NA | NA | TRBV28 | CASSPPGRGEETQYF | TGTGCCAGCAGTCCTCCCGGACGGGGAGAAGAGACCCAGTACTTC
TRBJ2-6 | TRBD2 | NA | TRBV19 | CASSGGSSGANVLTF | TGTGCCAGTTCGGGGGGGAGCTCTGGGGCCAACGTCCTGACTTTC
TRBJ1-2 | TRBD1 | few | TRBV27 | CASRETGAWGYTF | TGTGCCAGCAGAGAGACAGGGGCCTGGGGCTACACCTTC
TRBJ2-5 | TRBD2 | NA | TRBV27 | CASSWGTGGGETQYF | TGTGCCAGCAGTTGGGGAACGGGAGGGGGGGAGACCCAGTACTTC
TRBJ1-6 | TRBD1 | NA | TRBV7-2 | CASSLQGGLGNSPLHF | TGTGCCAGCAGCTTACAGGGGGGCTTGGGGAATTCACCCCTCCACTTT
TRBJ2-7 | TRBD1 | NA | TRBV30 | CAWSGDRGGWEQYF | TGTGCCTGGAGTGGAGACAGGGGAGGTTGGGAGCAGTACTTC
TRBJ2-7 | NA | NA | TRBV5-1 | CASSLVRGSGTGTYEQYF | TGCGCCAGCAGCTTGGTGCGGGGGTCCGGGACAGGCACCTACGAGCAGTACTTC
TRBJ1-3 | NA | once | TRBV28 | CASSFGTVGNTIYF | TGTGCCAGCAGCTTCGGGACTGTCGGAAACACCATATATTTT
TRBJ2-7 | NA | NA | TRBV7-6 | CASSLVPLGEREQYF | TGTGCCAGCAGCTTAGTTCCCCTCGGGGAGCGCGAGCAGTACTTC
TRBJ2-1 | TRBD1 | few | TRBV6-5 | CASSYGGTGGLHEQFF | TGTGCCAGCAGTTACGGCGGGACAGGGGGTTTGCATGAGCAGTTCTTC
TRBJ1-1 | NA | NA | TRBV6-1 | CASRGAGTFSAFF | TGTGCCAGCAGGGGGGCAGGAACTTTCAGCGCTTTCTTT
TRBJ1-5 | NA | NA | TRBV20-1 | CSVAGGQPQHF | TGCAGTGTCGCCGGGGGGCAGCCCCAGCATTTT
TRBJ2-7 | TRBD1 | NA | TRBV7-8 | CASSLVGRGLSYEQYF | TGTGCCAGCAGCTTAGTCGGCAGGGGGCTCTCCTACGAGCAGTACTTC
TRBJ2-7 | TRBD2 | few | TRBV2 | CASSLLAGRVGEQYF | TGTGCCAGCAGCCTACTAGCGGGCCGAGTGGGGGAGCAGTACTTC
TRBJ1-5 | NA | NA | TRBV4-2 | CASSQDGGVGQPQHF | TGTGCCAGCAGCCAAGATGGGGGGGTTGGTCAGCCCCAGCATTTT
TRBJ1-5 | TRBD1 | NA | TRBV19 | CASRIHRGSDLPQHF | TGTGCCAGTAGGATCCACAGGGGATCGGATTTGCCCCAGCATTTT
TRBJ2-1 | NA | NA | TRBV18 | CASSPPVSGGSLYNEQFF | TGTGCCAGCTCACCACCGGTCTCTGGGGGCTCTCTCTACAATGAGCAGTTCTTC
TRBJ1-5 | TRBD1 | once | TRBV7-4 | CASSLGQRQGHQPQHF | TGTGCCAGCAGCTTAGGTCAGCGACAGGGTCATCAGCCCCAGCATTTT
TRBJ1-1 | TRBD1 | once | TRBV29-1 | CSVQTGGGTEAFF | TGCAGCGTACAGACAGGGGGCGGAACTGAAGCTTTCTTT